This passage covers 32 T cell receptor beta chains from one sample sequenced in a study of shared clonotypes between healthy human individuals. Profiling relied on immunoSEQ multiplex PCR, and the TCRdb table lists in-frame clones only, not all of them. The table records about 490,000 clones, around 78% of them present only once. The sample was PBMCs. All receptors come from a woman aged 35 to 49 in good health. Some clones in this sample may be carry-over from other donors' samples.

This clone occurred many times. Within the sample, other DNA sequences also encode this same CDR3. This chain uses TRBV4-2 with TRBJ2-2; 8 positions match TRBD2. V was clipped by 4 bases and J by 3 bases; unmatched bases: 7. CDR3 length: 16 residues. The germline gives CDR1 LGHNA, CDR2 YNFKEQ. CDR3 region: CASSRSGREDTGELFF. For the CDR3, the DNA is TGTGCCAGCAGCCGCAGCGGGAGAGAGGACACCGGGGAGCTGTTTTTT.

There are many counts of this clone. The CDR3 reads CAWKMTGGNYGYTF. In nucleotides, the CDR3 is TGTGCCTGGAAGATGACAGGGGGAAACTATGGCTACACCTTC. The chain joins TRBV30 to TRBJ1-2, with 9 positions matching TRBD1. J lost 2 bases, V lost 4 bases, and 5 bases had no gene match. This CDR3 spans 14 amino acids. Germline CDR1 GTSNPN, CDR2 SVGIG (reference sequence).

This clone occurred a few times. The CDR3 DNA is TGTGCCAGCAGCTTAAATTTTGGCGGGAGGGGCTCCTACGAGCAGTACTTC. Translated: CASSLNFGGRGSYEQYF. The chain employs TRBV11-2 and TRBJ2-7, with 9 nucleotides matching TRBD2. CDR3 length: 17 amino acids. Germline loops: CDR1 SGHAT, CDR2 FQNNGV. J was trimmed by 0 bases and V by 2 bases; bases with no gene match: 8.

This chain links TRBV7-8 with TRBJ1-1; D unclear. V dropped 1 base and J dropped 3 bases, with 9 bases sitting between them. The CDR3 totals 14 residues. Germline V gene sequence: CDR1 SGHVS, CDR2 FQNEAQ. CDR3 DNA: TGTGCCAGCAGCTTAGAGGTTGTCGACACTGAAGCTTTCTTT. Translating it yields CASSLEVVDTEAFF.

The chain joins TRBV30 to TRBJ2-7; 10 nucleotides line up with TRBD2. CDR1 and CDR2 (germline): GTSNPN, SVGIG (reference sequence). CDR3 length: 15 residues. The trim removed 4 bases at V and 4 bases at J, leaving 10 bases unmatched. CDR3 DNA sequence: TGTGCCTGGAAGGAGCCTAGCGGGAGTGGATACGAGCAGTACTTC. Amino acids: CAWKEPSGSGYEQYF.

This chain joins TRBV15 and TRBJ2-2, with 11 bases matching TRBD1. CDR3 length equals 20 residues. The germline V gene encodes CDR1 LNHNV and CDR2 YYDKDF (reference sequence). The V and J ends lost 7 bases and 2 bases, in that order; junction bases with no gene match: 18. The CDR3 DNA reads as TGTGCCACCAACCTACCTCCCCCGGGACAGGGGGTCAGAAACACCGGGGAGCTGTTTTTT. This translates into CATNLPPPGQGVRNTGELFF.

V gene TRBV15 combines with J gene TRBJ2-2, with D possibly being TRBD2 (6 bases). This CDR3 contains 15 residues. V lost 1 base and J lost 5, with 11 bases in between. Germline V gene data show CDR1 as LNHNV and CDR2 as YYDKDF (reference sequence). CDR3 loop: CATSRARERTGELFF. As DNA, the CDR3 is TGTGCCACCAGCAGAGCCCGGGAGAGGACCGGGGAGCTGTTTTTT.

The gene calls are TRBV27 and TRBJ2-1; D not resolved. CDR3 length equals 13 residues. Trimming removed 2 bases at V and 8 bases at J, with 10 bases between. The germline V gene has CDR1 MNHEY and CDR2 SMNVEV (reference sequence). This CDR3 is CASSLNRPDEQFF. Written as DNA, the CDR3 is TGTGCCAGCAGTTTAAACCGGCCGGATGAGCAGTTCTTC.

The chain combines TRBV21-1 with TRBJ2-7. TRBV21-1 is assigned pseudogene status. This CDR3 has 16 amino acids. This CDR3 is CASSKKIRVQPYEQYF. The CDR3 DNA is TGTGCCAGCAGCAAAAAGATTAGGGTTCAGCCCTACGAGCAGTACTTC.

J is TRBJ2-4 and V is TRBV28; no definite D call. CDR3 size: 16 residues. Germline loops: CDR1 MDHEN, CDR2 SYDVKM. Trimming pared 0 bases from V and 0 bases from J, leaving 9 bases between. CDR3 sequence (DNA): TGTGCCAGCAGTTTATGGAAGATTCTAGCCAAAAACATTCAGTACTTC. Protein: CASSLWKILAKNIQYF.

This chain uses TRBV6-5 with TRBJ2-7, with TRBD2 identical over 12 bases. CDR1 and CDR2 (germline): MNHEY, SVGAGI. CDR3 length: 15 residues. V was clipped by 5 bases and J by 1 base; unmatched bases: 3. Here the CDR3 reads CASSKTSGGSYEQYF. In nucleotides, the CDR3 is TGTGCCAGCAGTAAGACTAGCGGGGGATCCTACGAGCAGTACTTC.

V and J are TRBV5-4 and TRBJ1-3, with 7 bases that match TRBD1. Germline V lookup: CDR1 SGHNT, CDR2 YYREEE (reference sequence). CDR3 size: 18 residues. The V gene end was trimmed by 0 bases and the J gene end by 0 bases; junction bases not matched to a gene: 9. Written as DNA, the CDR3 is TGTGCCAGCAGCTTGGGGGGACCGGGACAGATCTCTGGAAACACCATATATTTT. Residues: CASSLGGPGQISGNTIYF.

The J gene is TRBJ2-3, the V gene TRBV2, with TRBD1 matching 8 bases. V shed 5 bases, J shed 4 bases, and the junction held 2 bases outside the gene matches. The CDR3 totals 13 residues. Germline V gives CDR1 SNHLY, CDR2 FYNNEI. The DNA for the CDR3 is TGTGCCAGCAGTTTACAGGGGGCAGATACGCAGTATTTT. Amino acids: CASSLQGADTQYF.

DNA for the CDR3: TGTGCCAGCAGAACGGACAGGGGAGCTAATGAAAAACTGTTTTTT. It codes for CASRTDRGANEKLFF. The V call is TRBV11-1, the J call TRBJ1-4; 9 bases are shared with TRBD1. The CDR3 extends over 15 amino acids. Germline CDR1 reads SGHAT; CDR2 reads FQDESV (reference sequence). With V trimmed by 6 bases and J by 3 bases, 5 bases remained unmatched. Filled out from reference TRBV11-1 and TRBJ1-4, the complete variable domain reads EAEVAQSPRYKITEKSQAVAFWCDPISGHATLYWYRQILGQGPELLVQFQDESVVDDSQLPKDRFSAERLKGVDSTLKIQPAELGDSAMYLCASRTDRGANEKLFFGSGTQLSVL.

This chain joins TRBV28 and TRBJ2-7, with D hard to call. V lost 7 bases to trimming and J lost 0 bases, with 16 bases between them. CDR1 is MDHEN and CDR2 is SYDVKM in the germline V gene. The CDR3 is 15 residues long. The CDR3 DNA follows: TGTGCCAGCACCCCCTTCGACTCCCTCTCCTACGAGCAGTACTTC. Translated, it gives CASTPFDSLSYEQYF.

The count of this clone is one. The V call is TRBV19, the J call TRBJ1-1; 8 nucleotides line up with TRBD1. The CDR3 extends over 15 amino acids. Germline CDR1 LNHDA, CDR2 SQIVND (reference sequence). V trimming: 5 bases; J trimming: 1 base; junction bases outside the gene matches: 6. The CDR3 loop reads CASSPSGGRNTEAFF. The CDR3 nucleotides read TGTGCCAGTAGTCCATCAGGGGGCCGGAACACTGAAGCTTTCTTT.

As concerns this clone: A read error may produce the germline difference seen at one junction end. The chain uses TRBV27 and TRBJ2-3; D is ambiguous. Germline V gene sequence: CDR1 MNHEY, CDR2 SMNVEV (reference sequence). The CDR3 runs to 9 residues. CDR3 amino acids: CASKDTQYF. The DNA of the CDR3 is TGTGCCAGCAAAGATACGCAGTATTTT.

This clone was seen at least ten times. V and J are TRBV18 and TRBJ2-5, with D possibly TRBD1 on 7 matching bases. Germline-derived CDR1 and CDR2 are KGHSH and LQKENI. The CDR3 contains 14 residues. Trimming left V 5 bases short and J 2 bases short, with 12 bases between. The CDR3 sequence: CASSGGTVQETQYF. The CDR3 coding sequence is TGTGCCAGCTCAGGCGGGACAGTACAAGAGACCCAGTACTTC.

The chain employs TRBV5-4 and TRBJ1-1; D remains ambiguous. Germline V gene data show CDR1 as SGHNT and CDR2 as YYREEE (reference sequence). The CDR3 covers 14 residues. Trimming stripped 5 bases from V and 3 bases from J, with 14 bases between. DNA for the CDR3: TGTGCCAGCAGTGCCCGGCGTGAGCACACTGAAGCTTTCTTT. This codes for CASSARREHTEAFF.

The J gene is TRBJ2-1, the V gene TRBV9; D is undetermined. The germline V and J ends were trimmed by 3 bases and 0 bases, with 10 bases remaining between them. The CDR3 spans 15 residues. From germline, CDR1 is SGDLS and CDR2 YYNGEE. The CDR3 DNA sequence: TGTGCCAGCAGCGGGCTCCGAAGCTCCTACAATGAGCAGTTCTTC. It encodes CASSGLRSSYNEQFF.

This chain joins TRBV5-1 and TRBJ2-7; 8 bases are a match to TRBD2. V was clipped by 5 bases and J by 0 bases; unmatched bases: 7. The CDR3 has 15 amino acids. The germline CDR1 and CDR2 sequences are SGHRS and YFSETQ. CDR3 DNA: TGCGCCAGCAGTCAGGGACTAGACAGCTCCTACGAGCAGTACTTC. Its protein is CASSQGLDSSYEQYF.

This clone occurred a few times. The chain employs TRBV6-1 and TRBJ2-5; TRBD1 might be the D (6 bases). CDR1 and CDR2 from the germline V gene are MNHNS and SASEGT. The CDR3 length is 14 residues. V was cut by 3 bases and J by 5 bases, with 13 bases left in between. The CDR3 DNA sequence: TGTGCCAGCAGTGACCGGGACAAAGGGGAGACCCAGTACTTC. It translates to CASSDRDKGETQYF.

The V gene is TRBV27, the J gene TRBJ1-4; D might be TRBD1 (6 bases). Germline assignment: CDR1 MNHEY and CDR2 SMNVEV (reference sequence). The CDR3 spans 13 residues. V was cut by 6 bases and J by 7 bases, with 12 bases left in between. The CDR3 reads CASRDGGGEKLFF. In DNA, the CDR3 is TGTGCCAGCAGGGACGGAGGGGGTGAAAAACTGTTTTTT. Variable domain in full (rest from reference TRBV27 and TRBJ1-4): EAQVTQNPRYLITVTGKKLTVTCSQNMNHEYMSWYRQDPGLGLRQIYYSMNVEVTDKGDVPEGYKVSRKEKRNFPLILESPSPNQTSLYFCASRDGGGEKLFFGSGTQLSVL.

The genes are TRBV30 and TRBJ2-7, with 13 bases that match TRBD2. V dropped 3 bases and J dropped 1; count of bases not matched to a gene: 3. This CDR3 is built from 15 residues. CDR1 is GTSNPN and CDR2 is SVGIG in the germline V gene (reference sequence). Here the CDR3 DNA reads TGTGCCTGGAGCCCGGGACTAGCGGGGTCCTACGAGCAGTACTTC. Amino acids: CAWSPGLAGSYEQYF.

The genes are TRBV11-2 and TRBJ2-5; D is perhaps TRBD2 (6 bases). The V end lost 1 base, the J end lost 4 bases, and 25 bases lay between the germline ends. This CDR3 has 19 residues. Germline V gene lookup returns CDR1 SGHAT and CDR2 FQNNGV. The CDR3 region is CASSLGAGLTSIYAETQYF. In nucleotides, the CDR3 is TGTGCCAGCAGCTTAGGGGCGGGACTCACGTCAATATATGCAGAGACCCAGTACTTC.

This clone was seen only a few times. A read error may account for a junction end that differs from germline. The chain is built from TRBV11-2 and TRBJ1-2; 7 nucleotides align to TRBD1. The CDR3 runs 13 residues. Germline CDR1 SGHAT, CDR2 FQNNGV. The CDR3 is CASRFQGGYGYTF. The CDR3 bases are TGTGCCAGCCGCTTCCAGGGGGGCTATGGCTACACCTTC.

This clone was seen more than once but under ten times. This sequence joins TRBV18 and TRBJ2-7; tentatively, D is TRBD1 or TRBD2 (6 bases each). This CDR3 spans 13 amino acids. CDR1 and CDR2 from the germline V gene are KGHSH and LQKENI. Trimming shortened V by 8 bases and J by 1 base, and 12 bases separated the two germline ends. In DNA form, the CDR3 reads TGTGCCAGCGGGGGGCCGGGATCCTACGAGCAGTACTTC. It encodes CASGGPGSYEQYF.

The sample holds a few counts of this clone. This chain uses TRBV11-2 with TRBJ2-5; D not resolved. This CDR3 spans 14 amino acids. CDR1 and CDR2 from the germline V gene are SGHAT and FQNNGV. The V gene lost 5 bases and the J gene lost 1 base, with 11 bases spanning the gap. In nucleotides, the CDR3 is TGTGCCAGCAGCCGTGGACCGACCCAAGAGACCCAGTACTTC. Amino acid sequence: CASSRGPTQETQYF.

The rearrangement uses TRBV7-2 and TRBJ1-3; D unclear. This CDR3 is built from 13 residues. Germline CDR1 SGHTA, CDR2 FQGNSA. V was pared by 5 bases and J by 7 bases, with 12 bases between. CDR3 in amino acids: CASSPRLMNTIYF. In DNA, the CDR3 is TGTGCCAGCAGCCCCCGCTTAATGAACACCATATATTTT.

The rearrangement links TRBV5-1 to TRBJ2-7; TRBD2 agrees at 10 bases. CDR1 SGHRS and CDR2 YFSETQ come from the germline V gene. Losses at the gene ends were 4 bases for V and 6 bases for J; bases not matched to a gene: 7. This CDR3 has 14 amino acids. CDR3 residues: CASSPLAGEFEQYF. The DNA of the CDR3 is TGCGCCAGCAGCCCCCTAGCGGGAGAATTCGAGCAGTACTTC.

A few counts support this clone. The rearrangement uses TRBV25-1 and TRBJ2-3; D is possibly TRBD1 (5 bases). From germline, CDR1 is MGHDK and CDR2 SYGVNS. The CDR3 totals 13 residues. Trimming left V 7 bases short and J 4 bases short, with 12 bases between. The CDR3 is CASNQGWADTQYF. CDR3 bases: TGTGCCAGCAATCAGGGTTGGGCAGATACGCAGTATTTT.

V and J are TRBV6-5 and TRBJ2-5; 11 bases agree with TRBD2. V shed 0 bases and J 2 bases; nucleotides not matched to a gene: 2. This CDR3 comprises 16 residues. CDR1 MNHEY and CDR2 SVGAGI come from the germline V gene. The CDR3: CASSYSSGRVQETQYF. DNA of the CDR3: TGTGCCAGCAGTTACTCTAGCGGGAGGGTTCAAGAGACCCAGTACTTC.